The 23 T cell receptor beta chains reported below all come from one sample, sequenced in a study of shared clonotypes between healthy human individuals. Naive CD8 cells lacked CD45RO, underwent positive selection for CCR7 and left out terminally differentiated effector memory CD45RA+ cells. Profiling relied on immunoSEQ multiplex PCR, and the TCRdb table lists in-frame clones only, not all of them. The table has fewer than 700,000 clones, around 95% seen once. Input material: naive CD8+ T cells sorted from blood. All receptors come from a woman aged 25-40 years in good health.

CDR3 region: CASSPASGTYEQYF. The CDR3 nucleotides read TGCGCCAGCAGTCCGGCTAGCGGGACCTACGAGCAGTACTTC. This chain links TRBV5-1 with TRBJ2-5, with 9 bases fitting TRBD2. The DNA end is more similar to TRBJ2-7, so the J call may be wrong. The V gene's germline CDR1 is SGHRS and CDR2 YFSETQ. The CDR3 is made up of 14 amino acids.

V usage is TRBV19 and J usage is TRBJ2-7, with 11 nucleotides matching TRBD2. Trimming at V came to 6 bases and at J to 4 bases, leaving 26 bases not matched to a gene. The CDR3 extends over 21 amino acids. The germline gives CDR1 LNHDA, CDR2 SQIVND (reference sequence). In nucleotides, the CDR3 is TGTGCCAGTAGACCAAAAACCAGACTAGCGGGGAAGGAACAGAAGGGTTACGAGCAGTACTTC. Translation: CASRPKTRLAGKEQKGYEQYF.

This clone was observed once. The V and J genes are TRBV7-8 and TRBJ1-4; D is uncertain. The germline V gene has CDR1 SGHVS and CDR2 FQNEAQ. The CDR3 sequence is 17 residues long. The V end was cut by 5 bases, the J end by 0 bases, with 16 bases between. The CDR3 nucleotides read TGTGCCAGCAGCCTAGGAGCCGGGGTGTCAACTAATGAAAAACTGTTTTTT. Translation: CASSLGAGVSTNEKLFF.

The chain couples TRBV7-9 to TRBJ2-1; 10 bases are shared with TRBD2. The V segment lost 5 bases and the J segment 2 bases; nucleotides outside the gene matches: 6. Per the germline V gene, CDR1 is SEHNR and CDR2 is FQNEAQ (reference sequence). This CDR3 spans 16 amino acids. Here the CDR3 DNA reads TGTGCCAGCAGCCGGGGGACTAGCGCTGCCTACAATGAGCAGTTCTTC. It encodes CASSRGTSAAYNEQFF.

This chain links TRBV29-1 with TRBJ2-1, with 10 nucleotides matching TRBD2. V shed 2 bases, J shed 7 bases, and the junction held 8 bases outside the gene matches. CDR3 length equals 15 residues. From germline, CDR1 is SQVTM and CDR2 ANQGSEA. The CDR3 sequence is CSVERLAGVKNEQFF. CDR3 sequence (DNA): TGCAGCGTTGAAAGGCTAGCGGGAGTTAAAAATGAGCAGTTCTTC.

The chain couples TRBV13 to TRBJ1-1; no definite D call. The V end lost 5 bases, the J end lost 10 bases, and 14 bases lay between the germline ends. The CDR3 is made up of 12 amino acids. Germline V CDR1 and CDR2: PRHDT, FYEKMQ (reference sequence). CDR3 in amino acids: CASSPNIQAAFF. The CDR3 DNA reads TGTGCCAGCAGCCCGAATATTCAGGCAGCTTTCTTT.

This clone was recorded only once. The genes are TRBV7-2 and TRBJ2-5, with TRBD2 identical over 7 bases. The tail of the sequence fits TRBJ2-7 better, so the J call may be wrong. Germline CDR1 is SGHTA and CDR2 is FQGNSA. The length of the CDR3 is 15 residues. The CDR3 region has the DNA TGTGCCAGCAGCTTAGGTATGGGCGGGGGAGCCGAGCAGTACTTC. This encodes CASSLGMGGGAEQYF.

J is TRBJ2-1 and V is TRBV9, with TRBD1 as a possible D gene (6 bases). V was shortened by 1 base and J by 6 bases, with 14 bases between the two germline ends. The CDR3 covers 15 residues. The germline V gene encodes CDR1 SGDLS and CDR2 YYNGEE. As DNA, the CDR3 is TGTGCCAGCAGCGTAAGAGATTCAGGGGCCAATGAGCAGTTCTTC. This gives the protein CASSVRDSGANEQFF.

The chain recombines TRBV4-1 with TRBJ2-4; D call uncertain. This CDR3 has 13 amino acids. Trimming shortened V by 0 bases and J by 5 bases, and 5 bases separated the two germline ends. Germline CDR1 reads MGHRA; CDR2 reads YSYEKL. The CDR3 is CASSQDGENIQYF. CDR3 nucleotide sequence: TGCGCCAGCAGCCAAGATGGGGAAAACATTCAGTACTTC.

This clone turned up a few times. This chain links TRBV29-1 with TRBJ1-2; D is unclear. CDR3 length equals 12 residues. V dropped 7 bases and J dropped 4 bases, with 13 bases sitting between them. Looked up from germline, CDR1 is SQVTM and CDR2 is ANQGSEA. This CDR3 reads CSARTDLYGYTF. The DNA for the CDR3 is TGCAGCGCACGGACGGACCTCTATGGCTACACCTTC.

The CDR3 loop is CASSQDSQLRGHEQYF. CDR3 nucleotide sequence: TGCGCCAGCAGCCAAGACTCCCAACTCAGGGGCCACGAGCAGTACTTC. V is TRBV4-1 and J is TRBJ2-7, with a tentative D call TRBD1 (6 bases). This CDR3 has 16 amino acids. V lost 0 bases to trimming and J lost 5 bases, with 17 bases between them. Germline lookup yields CDR1 MGHRA and CDR2 YSYEKL.

The rearrangement links TRBV7-2 to TRBJ2-3; D gene uncertain. V shed 1 base and J shed 1 base, with 12 bases lying between them. The CDR3 has 16 residues. Germline loops: CDR1 SGHTA, CDR2 FQGNSA. CDR3 DNA: TGTGCCAGCAGCTTAGACTACAAGGTGGGCACAGATACGCAGTATTTT. Amino acid sequence: CASSLDYKVGTDTQYF.

This clone was counted between two and nine times. The V gene is TRBV28, the J gene TRBJ2-2; 7 nucleotides align to TRBD1. Germline lookup yields CDR1 MDHEN and CDR2 SYDVKM. V gave up 7 bases and J gave up 0 bases; unmatched junction bases: 8. The CDR3 covers 16 residues. Written as DNA, the CDR3 is TGTGCCAGCACCCTCTGGGGACAGCCGAACACCGGGGAGCTGTTTTTT. This codes for CASTLWGQPNTGELFF.

The chain uses TRBV21-1 and TRBJ1-5. TRBV21-1 is recorded as a pseudogene. This CDR3 has 14 amino acids. The CDR3 bases are TGTGCCAGCGGGGGACGGGGTTTCAATCAGCCCCAGCATTTT. Encoded protein: CASGGRGFNQPQHF.

This chain connects TRBV5-8 to TRBJ1-5; no reliable D call. The V gene's germline CDR1 is SGHTS and CDR2 YDEGEE. The CDR3 totals 13 residues. V was cut by 3 bases and J by 1 base, with 5 bases left in between. The CDR3 nucleotides are TGTGCCAGCAGCTACAGCAGCAATCAGCCCCAGCATTTT. Protein: CASSYSSNQPQHF.

The chain is built from TRBV28 and TRBJ2-1, with TRBD2 matching over 7 bases. The germline CDR1 and CDR2 sequences are MDHEN and SYDVKM. Trimming took 3 bases from V and 5 from J; bases not matched to a gene: 7. The CDR3 sequence is 15 residues long. CDR3 bases: TGTGCCAGCAGTTTCCGGACTAGGGGCGACAATGAGCAGTTCTTC. Amino acid sequence: CASSFRTRGDNEQFF.

Comments on this clone: This same CDR3 is encoded by further DNA sequences in the sample. The gene calls are TRBV4-1 and TRBJ2-3, with D possibly being TRBD2 (6 bases). Germline V gene data show CDR1 as MGHRA and CDR2 as YSYEKL. V was cut by 1 base and J by 2 bases, with 10 bases left in between. The CDR3 is 15 residues long. CDR3 bases: TGCGCCAGCAGCCAAGTTAGCGGTTCCACAGATACGCAGTATTTT. Amino acid sequence: CASSQVSGSTDTQYF.

The chain joins TRBV20-1 to TRBJ2-7, with 7 nucleotides matching TRBD2. The V and J ends lost 6 bases and 4 bases, in that order; junction bases with no gene match: 3. This CDR3 comprises 11 residues. Germline V CDR1 and CDR2: DFQATT, SNEGSKA (reference sequence). This CDR3 reads CSAIAGYEQYF. DNA for the CDR3: TGCAGTGCCATAGCGGGTTACGAGCAGTACTTC.

The V call is TRBV27, the J call TRBJ2-7; possible D gene TRBD2, 5 bases. The CDR3 consists of 14 residues. Germline loops: CDR1 MNHEY, CDR2 SMNVEV (reference sequence). V was clipped by 7 bases and J by 2 bases, with 15 bases between them. The CDR3 loop reads CASMAGKPPYEQYF. CDR3 in DNA: TGTGCCAGCATGGCCGGGAAACCCCCCTACGAGCAGTACTTC.

The genes are TRBV10-1 and TRBJ2-1, with 7 bases that match TRBD1. This CDR3 spans 13 amino acids. Germline CDR1 WNHNN, CDR2 SYGVQD (reference sequence). The V segment lost 3 bases and the J segment 8 bases; nucleotides outside the gene matches: 4. The CDR3 here is CASSDGTDHEQFF. The CDR3 coding sequence is TGCGCCAGCAGTGACGGGACAGACCATGAGCAGTTCTTC.

V is TRBV7-9 and J is TRBJ2-1, with TRBD1 matching over 9 bases. Per the germline V gene, CDR1 is SEHNR and CDR2 is FQNEAQ (reference sequence). V lost 5 bases to trimming and J lost 5 bases; unmatched junction nucleotides: 13. This CDR3 region has 17 residues. The CDR3 protein is CASSQTRDRDRDNEQFF. For the CDR3, the DNA is TGTGCCAGCAGCCAAACTCGGGACCGGGACAGGGACAATGAGCAGTTCTTC.

This clone was recorded once. The gene calls are TRBV28 and TRBJ2-7; TRBD2 aligns across 7 bases. Trimming cost V 2 bases and J 7 bases; bases outside gene matches: 8. Per the germline V gene, CDR1 is MDHEN and CDR2 is SYDVKM. The CDR3 is 14 residues long. CDR3 protein: CASSLRGGVREQYF. The CDR3 DNA sequence: TGTGCCAGCAGTTTAAGGGGAGGGGTACGGGAGCAGTACTTC.

This chain joins TRBV27 and TRBJ2-7; weak D call: TRBD1 (5 bases). The CDR3 spans 14 residues. Trimming stripped 6 bases from V and 2 bases from J, with 14 bases between. Germline CDR1 reads MNHEY; CDR2 reads SMNVEV (reference sequence). The CDR3 DNA sequence: TGTGCCAGCAGCAGATCAGGGTTAACCTACGAGCAGTACTTC. Translating gives CASSRSGLTYEQYF.